The subject of this entry is one TCR beta chain. This CDR3 spans 15 amino acids. Trimming took 1 base from V and 7 from J, leaving 11 bases between them. Germline V gene sequence: CDR1 MNHEY, CDR2 SMNVEV (reference sequence). These data are taken from a study of blood T cell repertoires in COVID-19. Across the study: The cDNA or gDNA used as material had been derived from T cells, B-cell-depleted T cells, or PBMCs.

Using immunoSEQ multiplex PCR, the repertoire was profiled, and TCRdb retains in-frame clones only, with some absent. Counted here are about 11,000 clones, around nine tenths occurring once; the ten biggest clones make up under 6%. The clonotype was recovered from a human donor in a cohort sampled during active COVID-19. Sequenced: peripheral blood. The V call is TRBV27, the J call TRBJ1-6, with D uncertain. CDR3 in DNA: TGTGCCAGCAGTTTATTTGAGGGCTTCAATTCACCCCTCCACTTT. This gives the protein CASSLFEGFNSPLHF.